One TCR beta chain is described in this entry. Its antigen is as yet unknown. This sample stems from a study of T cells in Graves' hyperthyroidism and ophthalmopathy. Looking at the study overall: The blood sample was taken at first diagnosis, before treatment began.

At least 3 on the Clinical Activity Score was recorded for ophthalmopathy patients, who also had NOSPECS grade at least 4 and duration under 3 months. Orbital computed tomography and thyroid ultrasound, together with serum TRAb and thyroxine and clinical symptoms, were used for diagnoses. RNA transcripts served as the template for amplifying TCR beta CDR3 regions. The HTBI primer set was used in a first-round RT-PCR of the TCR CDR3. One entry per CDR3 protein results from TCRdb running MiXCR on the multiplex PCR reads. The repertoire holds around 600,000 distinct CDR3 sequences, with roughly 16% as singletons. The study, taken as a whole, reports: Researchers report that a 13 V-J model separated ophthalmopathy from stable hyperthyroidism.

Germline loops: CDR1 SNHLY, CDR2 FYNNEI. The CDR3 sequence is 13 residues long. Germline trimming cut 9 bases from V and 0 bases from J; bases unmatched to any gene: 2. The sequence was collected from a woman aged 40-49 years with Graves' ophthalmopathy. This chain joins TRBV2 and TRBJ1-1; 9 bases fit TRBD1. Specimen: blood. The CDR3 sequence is CARRTGVNTEAFF. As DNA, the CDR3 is TGTGCCAGACGGACAGGGGTGAACACTGAAGCTTTCTTT.